This note documents a single T cell receptor beta chain sequence. What it recognizes is unknown. Trimming took 4 bases from V and 4 from J, leaving 8 bases between them. The CDR3 is made up of 12 amino acids. Germline V lookup: CDR1 SGDLS, CDR2 YYNGEE. Researchers ran the PCR with 60 Vbeta and 13 Jbeta primers. TCRdb's table, derived via immunoSEQ multiplex PCR, lists solely in-frame clones and lacks some. The data contain about 76,000 clones, 72% of them seen just once; the ten biggest clones take up 4.9%. The data belong to a study of cytomegalovirus exposure and HLA in healthy donors. Findings of the study overall: In a later analysis, V- and J-gene trimming of beta chains associated with a DCLRE1C missense variant, replicated independently.

Although they were nominally healthy when sampled, donors likely had unrecorded immune exposures. The sample taken for sequencing was PBMCs. The chain links TRBV9 to TRBJ1-2; tentative D call: TRBD1 (5 bases). The clonotype comes from a man in his sixties in good health and CMV-seropositive. The CDR3 DNA reads as TGTGCCAGCAGCCGGGGGGGCTATGGCTACACCTTC. Its translation: CASSRGGYGYTF.